Listed below are T cell receptor beta chains from one sample, sequenced in a study of cytomegalovirus exposure and HLA in healthy donors. Some clones are missing from TCRdb's copy, which holds only in-frame ones; the method was immunoSEQ multiplex PCR. The profile shows under 130,000 clones, 60% to 85% of them singletons. The material sequenced was PBMCs. Every receptor here comes from a man over 45 in good health and CMV-seropositive. Both conserved end residues are part of each CDR3. A D gene is named only where the DNA matches it firmly. Size is omitted from some rows. Given values are once, few, many or a class for expanded clones.

d_gene: TRBD2
v_gene: TRBV5-4
abundance: -
j_gene: TRBJ2-3
CDR3aa: CASSRDLWLAGVTDTQYF
CDR3nt: TGTGCCAGCAGCCGGGACTTATGGCTAGCGGGAGTGACAGATACGCAGTATTTT

d_gene: TRBD1
v_gene: TRBV30
abundance: -
j_gene: TRBJ1-2
CDR3aa: CALGQDNYGYTF
CDR3nt: TGTGCCTTGGGACAGGATAACTATGGCTACACCTTC

d_gene: TRBD2
v_gene: TRBV7-8
abundance: -
j_gene: TRBJ2-5
CDR3aa: CASSQRLAGGPETQYF
CDR3nt: TGTGCCAGCAGCCAAAGACTAGCGGGAGGGCCGGAGACCCAGTACTTC

d_gene: TRBD2
v_gene: TRBV7-3
abundance: -
j_gene: TRBJ2-2
CDR3aa: CASSLRGGGTYTNTGELFF
CDR3nt: TGTGCCAGCAGCTTACGGGGGGGCGGCACCTACACGAACACCGGGGAGCTGTTTTTT

d_gene: TRBD1
v_gene: TRBV7-2
abundance: -
j_gene: TRBJ2-4
CDR3aa: CASSRTGGGIQYF
CDR3nt: TGTGCCAGCAGCCGGACAGGGGGCGGCATTCAGTACTTC

d_gene: TRBD1
v_gene: TRBV7-2
abundance: -
j_gene: TRBJ1-2
CDR3aa: CASSLDWDRGTRDGYTF
CDR3nt: TGTGCCAGCAGCTTAGACTGGGACAGGGGGACAAGAGATGGCTACACCTTC

d_gene: TRBD2
v_gene: TRBV9
abundance: -
j_gene: TRBJ2-3
CDR3aa: CASSPQAAGAKDTQYF
CDR3nt: TGTGCCAGCAGCCCGCAGGCAGCGGGAGCAAAAGATACGCAGTATTTT

d_gene: TRBD2
v_gene: TRBV30
abundance: -
j_gene: TRBJ2-1
CDR3aa: CAWSPIAGLYNEQFF
CDR3nt: TGTGCCTGGAGTCCCATAGCGGGGCTCTACAATGAGCAGTTCTTC

d_gene: -
v_gene: TRBV7-2
abundance: -
j_gene: TRBJ2-2
CDR3aa: CASRPGTGELFF
CDR3nt: TGTGCCAGCAGACCGGGCACCGGGGAGCTGTTTTTT

d_gene: -
v_gene: TRBV19
abundance: few
j_gene: TRBJ2-7
CDR3aa: CASRLQTGSYEQYF
CDR3nt: TGTGCCAGTAGACTTCAGACAGGATCCTACGAGCAGTACTTC

d_gene: -
v_gene: TRBV7-8
abundance: -
j_gene: TRBJ2-7
CDR3aa: CASSLAEQLYEQYF
CDR3nt: TGTGCCAGCAGCTTAGCGGAACAGTTATACGAGCAGTACTTC

d_gene: -
v_gene: TRBV5-5
abundance: -
j_gene: TRBJ2-3
CDR3aa: CASSLGRGGGGDTQYF
CDR3nt: TGTGCCAGCAGCTTGGGACGTGGGGGAGGAGGAGATACGCAGTATTTT

d_gene: -
v_gene: TRBV11-2
abundance: -
j_gene: TRBJ2-7
CDR3aa: CASSIGTKAYKQYF
CDR3nt: TGTGCCAGCAGCATAGGGACAAAAGCCTACAAGCAGTACTTC

d_gene: TRBD1
v_gene: TRBV30
abundance: -
j_gene: TRBJ1-2
CDR3aa: CAWRGQYYGYTF
CDR3nt: TGTGCCTGGAGGGGACAGTACTATGGCTACACCTTC

d_gene: TRBD2
v_gene: TRBV7-2
abundance: once
j_gene: TRBJ2-3
CDR3aa: CASRPAGATDTQYF
CDR3nt: TGTGCCAGCAGGCCAGCGGGAGCTACAGATACGCAGTATTTT

d_gene: -
v_gene: TRBV29-1
abundance: -
j_gene: TRBJ1-1
CDR3aa: CSVDQLWGGRDTEAFF
CDR3nt: TGCAGCGTTGACCAACTTTGGGGGGGGCGCGACACTGAAGCTTTCTTT

d_gene: -
v_gene: TRBV29-1
abundance: -
j_gene: TRBJ2-1
CDR3aa: CSVERSGSYNEQFF
CDR3nt: TGCAGCGTTGAACGAAGCGGCTCCTACAATGAGCAGTTCTTC

d_gene: TRBD1
v_gene: TRBV5-1
abundance: -
j_gene: TRBJ1-2
CDR3aa: CASRSTGAYGYTF
CDR3nt: TGCGCCAGCAGGTCGACAGGGGCCTATGGCTACACCTTC

d_gene: -
v_gene: TRBV5-6
abundance: -
j_gene: TRBJ2-3
CDR3aa: CASSLQTRGVDTQYF
CDR3nt: TGTGCCAGCAGCCTACAAACCAGGGGGGTAGATACGCAGTATTTT

d_gene: -
v_gene: TRBV11-2
abundance: -
j_gene: TRBJ2-1
CDR3aa: CASSLETTDYNEQFF
CDR3nt: TGTGCCAGCAGCTTGGAGACGACGGACTACAATGAGCAGTTCTTC

d_gene: TRBD2
v_gene: TRBV5-1
abundance: -
j_gene: TRBJ2-2
CDR3aa: CASSLVLAGNTGELFF
CDR3nt: TGCGCCAGCAGCTTGGTGCTAGCGGGCAACACCGGGGAGCTGTTTTTT

d_gene: -
v_gene: TRBV5-4
abundance: -
j_gene: TRBJ2-7
CDR3aa: CASSVDGNSYEQYF
CDR3nt: TGTGCCAGCAGCGTGGACGGGAACTCCTACGAGCAGTACTTC

d_gene: TRBD2
v_gene: TRBV5-6
abundance: -
j_gene: TRBJ2-5
CDR3aa: CASRGREGLPETQYF
CDR3nt: TGTGCCAGCAGGGGTCGGGAGGGCCTTCCAGAGACCCAGTACTTC

d_gene: -
v_gene: TRBV27
abundance: -
j_gene: TRBJ2-3
CDR3aa: CASSWDLKSTDTQYF
CDR3nt: TGTGCCAGCAGTTGGGACTTAAAGAGCACAGATACGCAGTATTTT

d_gene: TRBD1
v_gene: TRBV25-1
abundance: -
j_gene: TRBJ2-5
CDR3aa: CASSDVQGAWETQYF
CDR3nt: TGTGCCAGCAGTGATGTACAGGGGGCCTGGGAGACCCAGTACTTC

d_gene: TRBD1
v_gene: TRBV6-5
abundance: -
j_gene: TRBJ2-5
CDR3aa: CASSRTGGAKTQYF
CDR3nt: TGTGCCAGCAGTAGAACAGGGGGCGCGAAGACCCAGTACTTC

d_gene: TRBD1
v_gene: TRBV27
abundance: -
j_gene: TRBJ2-1
CDR3aa: CASSSGQGYNEQFF
CDR3nt: TGTGCCAGCAGTTCGGGACAGGGGTACAATGAGCAGTTCTTC

d_gene: TRBD2
v_gene: TRBV7-2
abundance: -
j_gene: TRBJ2-3
CDR3aa: CASSFLAGGTDTQYF
CDR3nt: TGTGCCAGCAGCTTTCTAGCGGGAGGCACAGATACGCAGTATTTT

d_gene: -
v_gene: TRBV28
abundance: once
j_gene: TRBJ1-6
CDR3aa: CASSTGKNSPLHF
CDR3nt: TGTGCCAGCAGCACAGGGAAGAATTCACCCCTCCACTTT

d_gene: TRBD2
v_gene: TRBV28
abundance: -
j_gene: TRBJ2-7
CDR3aa: CASSPRRGSGLAAYEQYF
CDR3nt: TGTGCCAGCAGTCCACGGCGAGGGAGTGGACTAGCGGCCTACGAGCAGTACTTC

d_gene: TRBD2
v_gene: TRBV14
abundance: -
j_gene: TRBJ2-1
CDR3aa: CASSQEGSGKIEQFF
CDR3nt: TGTGCCAGCAGCCAAGAAGGCAGCGGGAAGATTGAGCAGTTCTTC

d_gene: TRBD1
v_gene: TRBV6-6
abundance: -
j_gene: TRBJ2-1
CDR3aa: CASTYRGHNEQFF
CDR3nt: TGTGCCAGCACCTACAGGGGGCACAATGAGCAGTTCTTC

d_gene: -
v_gene: TRBV15
abundance: -
j_gene: TRBJ2-7
CDR3aa: CATSSHPAVFYEQYF
CDR3nt: TGTGCCACCAGCAGCCACCCTGCGGTGTTCTACGAGCAGTACTTC

d_gene: -
v_gene: TRBV28
abundance: -
j_gene: TRBJ2-1
CDR3aa: CASRDRGGAYNEQFF
CDR3nt: TGTGCCAGCAGGGATAGAGGGGGGGCGTACAATGAGCAGTTCTTC

d_gene: TRBD2
v_gene: TRBV18
abundance: -
j_gene: TRBJ2-1
CDR3aa: CASSPRGSGSNMNEQFF
CDR3nt: TGTGCCAGCTCACCACGTGGTAGCGGGAGTAATATGAATGAGCAGTTCTTC

d_gene: -
v_gene: TRBV9
abundance: -
j_gene: TRBJ2-7
CDR3aa: CASSVGTGRPLEQYF
CDR3nt: TGTGCCAGCAGCGTAGGCACAGGAAGACCGCTCGAGCAGTACTTC

d_gene: TRBD2
v_gene: TRBV4-2
abundance: -
j_gene: TRBJ2-1
CDR3aa: CAGSQVQREGRNNEQFF
CDR3nt: TGTGCCGGCAGCCAAGTCCAGCGGGAGGGCCGCAATAATGAGCAGTTCTTC

d_gene: TRBD2
v_gene: TRBV6-6
abundance: -
j_gene: TRBJ2-3
CDR3aa: CASKREAESDTQYF
CDR3nt: TGTGCCAGCAAGCGGGAGGCCGAGTCAGATACGCAGTATTTT

d_gene: -
v_gene: TRBV6-6
abundance: -
j_gene: TRBJ2-7
CDR3aa: CASSPTPGAYEQYF
CDR3nt: TGTGCCAGCAGCCCCACCCCGGGGGCCTACGAGCAGTACTTC

d_gene: -
v_gene: TRBV19
abundance: -
j_gene: TRBJ2-2
CDR3aa: CASSYLDSPSTGELFF
CDR3nt: TGTGCCAGTAGTTACTTGGACAGCCCCTCCACCGGGGAGCTGTTTTTT

d_gene: TRBD2
v_gene: TRBV5-6
abundance: -
j_gene: TRBJ2-1
CDR3aa: CASSLGALAGGYNEQFF
CDR3nt: TGTGCCAGCAGCTTGGGGGCCCTAGCGGGAGGTTACAATGAGCAGTTCTTC

d_gene: TRBD1
v_gene: TRBV27
abundance: -
j_gene: TRBJ1-5
CDR3aa: CASSRTGLSNQPQHF
CDR3nt: TGTGCCAGCAGTCGGACAGGGCTTAGCAATCAGCCCCAGCATTTT

d_gene: -
v_gene: TRBV12-5
abundance: once
j_gene: TRBJ2-2
CDR3aa: CASGLVRGLSGELFF
CDR3nt: TGTGCTAGTGGTTTGGTACGTGGACTCTCCGGGGAGCTGTTTTTT

d_gene: -
v_gene: TRBV7-6
abundance: -
j_gene: TRBJ2-7
CDR3aa: CASSLSGALAYEQYF
CDR3nt: TGTGCCAGCAGCTTGTCAGGGGCCTTGGCCTACGAGCAGTACTTC

d_gene: TRBD1
v_gene: TRBV19
abundance: -
j_gene: TRBJ2-1
CDR3aa: CASSPGQGGYNEQFF
CDR3nt: TGTGCCAGTAGTCCGGGACAGGGTGGCTACAATGAGCAGTTCTTC

d_gene: -
v_gene: TRBV6-5
abundance: -
j_gene: TRBJ1-2
CDR3aa: CASSYGGGGYGYTF
CDR3nt: TGTGCCAGCAGTTATGGGGGAGGCGGCTATGGCTACACCTTC

d_gene: -
v_gene: TRBV6-4
abundance: -
j_gene: TRBJ2-3
CDR3aa: CASSDSFGGARYF
CDR3nt: TGTGCCAGCAGTGACTCTTTCGGCGGGGCGCGGTATTTT

d_gene: -
v_gene: TRBV19
abundance: -
j_gene: TRBJ2-5
CDR3aa: CASSGADQETQYF
CDR3nt: TGTGCCAGTAGTGGGGCGGACCAAGAGACCCAGTACTTC

d_gene: -
v_gene: TRBV7-2
abundance: -
j_gene: TRBJ2-7
CDR3aa: CASSLVGDPSSYEQYF
CDR3nt: TGTGCCAGCAGCTTAGTCGGAGACCCGAGCTCCTACGAGCAGTACTTC

d_gene: -
v_gene: TRBV19
abundance: -
j_gene: TRBJ2-3
CDR3aa: CASKTGQVGTQYF
CDR3nt: TGTGCCAGTAAAACAGGTCAAGTCGGTACGCAGTATTTT

d_gene: TRBD1
v_gene: TRBV19
abundance: -
j_gene: TRBJ2-2
CDR3aa: CASSTPGQGKGGELFF
CDR3nt: TGTGCCAGTAGTACACCGGGACAGGGGAAAGGCGGGGAGCTGTTTTTT

d_gene: TRBD1
v_gene: TRBV7-6
abundance: once
j_gene: TRBJ2-2
CDR3aa: CASSLKRPTGDEGGELFF
CDR3nt: TGTGCCAGCAGCTTAAAAAGGCCGACAGGGGATGAAGGCGGGGAGCTGTTTTTT

d_gene: -
v_gene: TRBV19
abundance: -
j_gene: TRBJ2-3
CDR3aa: CASSYRAGDTQYF
CDR3nt: TGTGCCAGTAGTTACAGGGCCGGAGATACGCAGTATTTT

d_gene: TRBD1
v_gene: TRBV19
abundance: few
j_gene: TRBJ1-2
CDR3aa: CASSNPGGNGYTF
CDR3nt: TGTGCCAGTAGCAATCCAGGGGGCAATGGCTACACCTTC

d_gene: -
v_gene: TRBV11-2
abundance: -
j_gene: TRBJ2-7
CDR3aa: CASSLSGHYEQYF
CDR3nt: TGTGCCAGCAGCTTAAGCGGGCACTACGAGCAGTACTTC

d_gene: TRBD1
v_gene: TRBV19
abundance: -
j_gene: TRBJ2-2
CDR3aa: CASNAADRGWAGELFF
CDR3nt: TGTGCCAGTAACGCGGCGGACAGGGGGTGGGCCGGGGAGCTGTTTTTT

d_gene: -
v_gene: TRBV6-1
abundance: -
j_gene: TRBJ2-5
CDR3aa: CASSPGLGYQETQYF
CDR3nt: TGTGCCAGCAGTCCAGGGTTAGGGTACCAAGAGACCCAGTACTTC

d_gene: TRBD2
v_gene: TRBV28
abundance: few
j_gene: TRBJ2-7
CDR3aa: CASSLGTSAPYEQYF
CDR3nt: TGTGCCAGCAGTTTAGGGACTAGCGCTCCCTACGAGCAGTACTTC